This record concerns one T cell receptor beta chain sequence. The data derive from a study of cytomegalovirus exposure and HLA in healthy donors. This PCR relied on a set of 60 Vbeta primers and 13 Jbeta primers. Generated by immunoSEQ multiplex PCR, the TCRdb table keeps only in-frame clones and is missing some. There are 35,000 to 45,000 clones in the sample, with more than 3% held by the top ten. The CDR3 is made up of 15 amino acids. Germline V gene data show CDR1 as MNHNS and CDR2 as SASEGT. With V trimmed by 10 bases and J by 7 bases, 14 bases remained unmatched. The sequence was collected from a male donor in good health and CMV-seronegative. The rearrangement joins TRBV6-1 to TRBJ2-1; 9 bases line up with TRBD1. Specimen: PBMCs. CDR3 protein: CANQKTGTGYNEQFF. CDR3 DNA: TGTGCCAACCAAAAGACCGGGACAGGGTATAATGAGCAGTTCTTC.